This T cell receptor (beta chain) emerged from a study of blood T cell repertoires in COVID-19. Across the whole study: The United States, Italy and Spain were the sources of the acute and convalescent COVID-19 samples. Sample material is recorded as cDNA or gDNA derived from T cells, B-cell-depleted T cells, or PBMCs.

In the authors' workflow: Reference gene primer amplification yielded estimated nucleated cell counts. Clones were read by immunoSEQ multiplex PCR, and TCRdb kept only the in-frame ones, dropping some. The D gene and trimming were derived from the DNA, and the V and J assignments and clone size from that table. The table has roughly 130,000 clones, about four fifths seen once. The TCR originated in a woman aged 50 to 60 with acute or convalescent COVID-19. The sequencing input was peripheral blood.

The CDR3 DNA is TGTGCCAGCAGCTCGGGACAGGGAGCTGGAAACACCATATATTTT. Translated: CASSSGQGAGNTIYF. The J gene is TRBJ1-3, the V gene TRBV7-3; 9 positions match TRBD1. Trimming removed 4 bases from V and 2 bases from J; junction bases left unmatched: 3. The CDR3 has 15 residues. Germline V lookup: CDR1 SGHTA, CDR2 FQGTGA.